The source of this TCR beta chain is a study of cytotoxic CD8 clonotypes in ibrutinib-treated CLL. About this clone itself: Antigen: not known.

The study's findings and limits: Public clonotypes proved infrequent, and on treatment they shrank or remained steady.

The data were produced by immunoSEQ multiplex PCR, yet TCRdb's version contains in-frame clones alone and is incomplete. The profile shows roughly 330,000 clones, 67% of them singletons. V dropped 5 bases and J dropped 6; count of bases not matched to a gene: 8. This CDR3 region has 14 residues. Looked up from germline, CDR1 is SGHTA and CDR2 is FQGNSA. The source material was PBMCs, sampled after 36 months of ibrutinib treatment. The chain employs TRBV7-2 and TRBJ2-3, with TRBD2 identical over 7 bases. The TCR sequence derives from a human donor with chronic lymphocytic leukemia. The CDR3, as DNA: TGTGCCAGCAGCGCAACCGGGGGGATGGATACGCAGTATTTT. Translation gives CASSATGGMDTQYF.